This TCR beta chain appears in the sequencing data of a study of shared clonotypes between healthy human individuals. Here immunoSEQ multiplex PCR was the method, and the copy in TCRdb shows in-frame clones only, minus some. Of over 850,000 clones in the sample, about 84% are singletons; the top ten hold roughly 0.56%. Sequenced input: memory CD4+ T cells from PBMCs. Subset indicated: CD45RA-negative fraction. This TCR derives from a man younger than 35 in good health. Some clones in this sample may be carry-over from other donors' samples.

This CDR3 is CASSLGRTSGAYEQYF. As DNA, the CDR3 is TGTGCCAGCAGCTTAGGTCGGACTAGCGGAGCCTACGAGCAGTACTTC. J is TRBJ2-7 and V is TRBV7-2, with 10 bases matching TRBD2. V shed 1 base, J shed 2 bases, and the junction held 5 bases outside the gene matches. The CDR3 is 16 amino acids. The germline gives CDR1 SGHTA, CDR2 FQGNSA.